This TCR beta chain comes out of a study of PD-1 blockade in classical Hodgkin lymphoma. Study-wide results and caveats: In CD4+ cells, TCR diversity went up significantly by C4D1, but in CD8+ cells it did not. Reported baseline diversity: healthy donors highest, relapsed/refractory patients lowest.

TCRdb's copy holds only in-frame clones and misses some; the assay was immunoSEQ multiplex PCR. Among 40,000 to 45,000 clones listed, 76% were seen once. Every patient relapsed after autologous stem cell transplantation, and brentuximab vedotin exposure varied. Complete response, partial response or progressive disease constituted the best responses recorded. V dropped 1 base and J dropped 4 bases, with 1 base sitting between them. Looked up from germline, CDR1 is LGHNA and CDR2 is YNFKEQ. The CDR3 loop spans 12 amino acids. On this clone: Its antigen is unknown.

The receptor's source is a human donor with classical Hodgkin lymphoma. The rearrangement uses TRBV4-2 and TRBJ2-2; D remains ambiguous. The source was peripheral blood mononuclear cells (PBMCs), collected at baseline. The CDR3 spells CASSQATGELFF. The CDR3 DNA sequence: TGTGCCAGCAGCCAAGCCACCGGGGAGCTGTTTTTT.